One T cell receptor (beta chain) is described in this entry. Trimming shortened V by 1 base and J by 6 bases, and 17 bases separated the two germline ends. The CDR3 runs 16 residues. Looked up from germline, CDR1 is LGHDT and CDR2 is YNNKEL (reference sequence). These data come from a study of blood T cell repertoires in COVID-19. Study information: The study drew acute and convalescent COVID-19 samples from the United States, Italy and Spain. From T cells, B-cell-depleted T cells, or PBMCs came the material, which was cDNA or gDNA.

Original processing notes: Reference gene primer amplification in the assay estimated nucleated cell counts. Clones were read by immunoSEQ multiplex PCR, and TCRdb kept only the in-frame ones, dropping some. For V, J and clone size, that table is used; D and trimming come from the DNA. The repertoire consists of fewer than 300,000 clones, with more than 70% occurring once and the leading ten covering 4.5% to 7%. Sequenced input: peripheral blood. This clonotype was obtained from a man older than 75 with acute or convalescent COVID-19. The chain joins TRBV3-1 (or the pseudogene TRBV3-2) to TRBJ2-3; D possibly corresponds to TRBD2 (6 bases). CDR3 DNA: TGTGCCAGCAGCCAAGTAGGCGGCAGGAGGGGCGATACGCAGTATTTT. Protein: CASSQVGGRRGDTQYF.